The 12 T cell receptor beta chains listed next were all sequenced from one sample in a study of T cells in tuberculosis. Assay: immunoSEQ multiplex PCR; the TCRdb copy retains only in-frame clones and omits some. There are over 30,000 clones in the sample; 93% occur only once, and about an eighth lies in the top ten. The time point is: new active TB diagnosis, blood taken before or within 7 days of starting treatment. The sample in question was PBMCs, obtained at tuberculosis diagnosis. These TCRs come from an adult with tuberculosis.

The J gene is TRBJ1-4, the V gene TRBV28, with 11 bases matching TRBD1. Germline loops: CDR1 MDHEN, CDR2 SYDVKM. The CDR3 extends over 15 amino acids. V trimming: 2 bases; J trimming: 8 bases; junction bases outside the gene matches: 4. This CDR3 is CASSLAGQGGEKLFF. The CDR3 bases are TGTGCCAGCAGTTTAGCGGGACAGGGGGGCGAAAAACTGTTTTTT.

The genes are TRBV7-3 and TRBJ2-1, with TRBD2 as a possible D gene (5 bases). This CDR3 is built from 16 residues. From germline, CDR1 is SGHTA and CDR2 FQGTGA. Trimming took off 5 bases at V and 4 bases at J, with 18 bases between the two ends. The CDR3 nucleotides are TGTGCCAGCAGCCTGGGTGGGAGCGGAGTTTACAATGAGCAGTTCTTC. Protein: CASSLGGSGVYNEQFF.

The rearrangement uses TRBV28 and TRBJ2-2; 7 bases match TRBD2. The length of the CDR3 is 18 residues. The J segment lost 3 bases and the V segment lost 6 bases, leaving 16 bases of the junction unmatched. CDR1 is MDHEN, CDR2 SYDVKM, per germline. The CDR3 coding sequence is TGTGCCAGCAGAACAATTGGGACTACCATTACGTACACCGGGGAGCTGTTTTTT. Protein: CASRTIGTTITYTGELFF.

The DNA for the CDR3 is TGTGCCAGCAGTCTGGGGACAGGAAACTATGGCTACACCTTC. Encoded protein: CASSLGTGNYGYTF. This rearrangement joins TRBV27 to TRBJ1-2, with 8 nucleotides matching TRBD1. With 5 bases clipped from V and 2 bases from J, the junction kept 4 bases outside the gene matches. This CDR3 is built from 14 residues. CDR1 MNHEY and CDR2 SMNVEV come from the germline V gene (reference sequence).

The V call is TRBV5-4, the J call TRBJ2-1, with 7 bases fitting TRBD2. Losses at the gene ends were 4 bases for V and 1 base for J; bases not matched to a gene: 8. CDR1 SGHNT and CDR2 YYREEE come from the germline V gene (reference sequence). This CDR3 is built from 16 residues. In DNA, the CDR3 is TGTGCCAGCAGCCCAGATCTAGCGGATTCCTACAATGAGCAGTTCTTC. Its protein is CASSPDLADSYNEQFF.

Here the CDR3 reads CASSRQESSGNTIYF. CDR3 DNA: TGTGCCAGCAGTCGACAGGAGAGCTCTGGAAACACCATATATTTT. J is TRBJ1-3 and V is TRBV6-5, with a tentative D call TRBD1 (6 bases). In germline, CDR1 is MNHEY, CDR2 SVGAGI. The CDR3 has 15 residues. Trimming pared 5 bases from V and 0 bases from J, leaving 11 bases between.

This clone was seen once. This rearrangement joins TRBV21-1 to TRBJ2-2; whether TRBD2, the table's D call, matches the DNA was not checked. TRBV21-1 is a recognized pseudogene. This CDR3 is 18 amino acids long. CDR3 sequence reads: CASSKEAGAPDNAGELFF. The CDR3 DNA follows: TGTGCCAGCAGCAAAGAGGCGGGAGCCCCGGATAACGCCGGGGAGCTGTTTTTT.

The chain employs TRBV6-1 and TRBJ1-1, with 8 bases aligning to TRBD1. This CDR3 is 13 amino acids long. CDR1 and CDR2 from the germline V gene are MNHNS and SASEGT. Trimming removed 6 bases from V and 1 base from J; junction bases left unmatched: 1. CDR3: CASRGTGNTEAFF. CDR3 DNA: TGTGCCAGCAGAGGGACAGGGAACACTGAAGCTTTCTTT.

This clone has just one count. The V call is TRBV12-5, the J call TRBJ2-3; D is possibly TRBD1 (5 bases). The CDR3 has 13 residues. Germline-derived CDR1 and CDR2 are LGHNT and FRNRAP. Deletions cut 3 bases from V and 7 bases from J, with 11 bases between. The CDR3 nucleotides are TGTGCTAGTGGTTTCCAGGGTCCGAATACGCAGTATTTT. This gives the protein CASGFQGPNTQYF.

V is TRBV18 and J is TRBJ2-3; 8 nucleotides align to TRBD1. In germline, CDR1 is KGHSH, CDR2 LQKENI. The CDR3 has 15 amino acids. With 0 bases clipped from V and 2 bases from J, the junction kept 1 base outside the gene matches. Here the CDR3 reads CASSPPQGDTDTQYF. The CDR3 DNA follows: TGTGCCAGCTCACCACCACAGGGGGACACAGATACGCAGTATTTT.

The chain is built from TRBV5-4 and TRBJ1-1; no definite D call. The CDR3 totals 12 residues. Trimming pared 5 bases from V and 1 base from J, leaving 6 bases between. Germline V gene data show CDR1 as SGHNT and CDR2 as YYREEE (reference sequence). The CDR3, as DNA: TGTGCCAGCAGAGGAGAGAACACTGAAGCTTTCTTT. It is translated as CASRGENTEAFF.

This clone was seen a single time. The chain combines TRBV15 with TRBJ1-2; tentative D call: TRBD1 (6 bases). Trimming cost V 0 bases and J 8 bases, with 16 bases left between them. CDR1 and CDR2 (germline): LNHNV, YYDKDF (reference sequence). This CDR3 is built from 15 residues. CDR3 DNA sequence: TGTGCCACCAGCAGAGATCCCACAGGGCCGGGCGGCTACACCTTC. Translation: CATSRDPTGPGGYTF.